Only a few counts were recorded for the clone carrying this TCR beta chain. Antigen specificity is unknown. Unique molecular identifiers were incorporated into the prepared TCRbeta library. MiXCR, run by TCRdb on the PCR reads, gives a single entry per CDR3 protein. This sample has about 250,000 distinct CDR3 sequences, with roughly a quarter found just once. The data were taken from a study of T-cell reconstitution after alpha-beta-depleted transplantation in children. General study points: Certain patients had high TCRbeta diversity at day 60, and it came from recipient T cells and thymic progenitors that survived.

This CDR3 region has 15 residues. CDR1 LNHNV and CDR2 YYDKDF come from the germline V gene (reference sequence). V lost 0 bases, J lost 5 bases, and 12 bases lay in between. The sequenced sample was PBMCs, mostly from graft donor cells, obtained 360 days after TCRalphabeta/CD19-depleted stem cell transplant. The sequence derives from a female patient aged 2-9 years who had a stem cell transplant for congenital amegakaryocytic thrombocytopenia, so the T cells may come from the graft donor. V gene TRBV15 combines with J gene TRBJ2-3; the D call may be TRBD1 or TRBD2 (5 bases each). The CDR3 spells CATSRDVGVGDTQYF. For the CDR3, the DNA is TGTGCCACCAGCAGAGATGTGGGGGTTGGAGATACGCAGTATTTT.